The 24 T cell receptor beta chains reported below all come from one sample, sequenced in a study of blood T cell repertoires in COVID-19. The data were produced by immunoSEQ multiplex PCR, yet TCRdb's version contains in-frame clones alone and is incomplete. The table shows more than 110,000 clones, with about nine tenths occurring only once. Material for sequencing was PBMCs or T cells enriched from blood (not recorded which). The receptors derive from a man in his forties or fifties who had recovered from COVID-19.

The gene calls are TRBV9 and TRBJ2-1, with 12 bases fitting TRBD2. Losses at the gene ends were 3 bases for V and 7 bases for J; bases not matched to a gene: 11. Germline V gene sequence: CDR1 SGDLS, CDR2 YYNGEE. The CDR3 has 17 amino acids. DNA of the CDR3: TGTGCCAGCAGCGCCCGACTAGCGGGAGTCTCCGGAAATGAGCAGTTCTTC. Its translation: CASSARLAGVSGNEQFF.

This chain joins TRBV5-1 and TRBJ2-2; 8 nucleotides match TRBD2. V dropped 4 bases and J dropped 1; count of bases not matched to a gene: 6. This CDR3 is built from 16 residues. Per germline, CDR1 SGHRS and CDR2 YFSETQ. The CDR3 is CASSDARGVNTGELFF. CDR3 in DNA: TGCGCCAGCAGCGACGCGCGGGGGGTGAACACCGGGGAGCTGTTTTTT. Filled out from reference TRBV5-1 and TRBJ2-2, the complete variable domain reads KAGVTQTPRYLIKTRGQQVTLSCSPISGHRSVSWYQQTPGQGLQFLFEYFSETQRNKGNFPGRFSGRQFSNSRSEMNVSTLELGDSALYLCASSDARGVNTGELFFGEGSRLTVL.

This chain connects TRBV19 to TRBJ1-6; unclear D gene. Germline CDR1 and CDR2: LNHDA and SQIVND (reference sequence). V dropped 5 bases and J dropped 7 bases, with 6 bases sitting between them. CDR3 size: 12 residues. This CDR3 is CASSLRNSPLHF. CDR3 sequence (DNA): TGTGCCAGTAGTCTCAGGAATTCACCCCTCCACTTT.

V and J are TRBV24-1 and TRBJ2-1; 8 bases line up with TRBD2. This CDR3 comprises 15 residues. Germline lookup yields CDR1 KGHDR and CDR2 SFDVKD. The ends lost 2 bases at V and 6 bases at J; junction bases unmatched: 5. CDR3 sequence: CATSDSGLGSNEQFF. The CDR3 coding sequence is TGTGCCACCAGTGATTCGGGACTAGGGTCCAATGAGCAGTTCTTC.

The chain has TRBV6-1 and TRBJ1-1; D may be TRBD1 (5 bases). CDR3 length: 15 amino acids. Germline lookup yields CDR1 MNHNS and CDR2 SASEGT. V was shortened by 3 bases and J by 7 bases, with 18 bases between the two germline ends. Here the CDR3 reads CASSDRRDFQSEAFF. The CDR3 DNA sequence: TGTGCCAGCAGTGACCGACGGGACTTTCAGAGTGAAGCTTTCTTT.

Comments on this clone: Other DNA sequences in the same sample also yield this CDR3. The chain is built from TRBV3-1 (or the pseudogene TRBV3-2) and TRBJ2-1; D not resolved. Germline loops: CDR1 LGHDT, CDR2 YNNKEL (reference sequence). The CDR3 is 12 amino acids. Between the trimmed V and J ends, which lost 1 base and 9 bases, there was a span of 7 bases. The CDR3 here is CASSQGGGEQFF. CDR3 coding DNA: TGTGCCAGCAGCCAAGGAGGCGGTGAGCAGTTCTTC.

J is TRBJ2-6 and V is TRBV28; D not certain. CDR3 size: 16 residues. Per germline, CDR1 MDHEN and CDR2 SYDVKM. Trimming took 6 bases from V and 0 from J, leaving 12 bases between them. CDR3 in amino acids: CASSPLFSSGANVLTF. Here the CDR3 DNA reads TGTGCCAGCAGCCCTCTTTTTAGCTCTGGGGCCAACGTCCTGACTTTC.

This clone was seen only once. The gene calls are TRBV30 and TRBJ1-2, with a weak D call TRBD1 (5 bases). Trimming stripped 0 bases from V and 4 bases from J, with 9 bases between. CDR1 and CDR2 from the germline V gene are GTSNPN and SVGIG (reference sequence). This CDR3 is built from 13 residues. CDR3 in DNA: TGTGCCTGGAGTGTAGCCAGGGCCTATGGCTACACCTTC. This gives the protein CAWSVARAYGYTF.

The chain is built from TRBV28 and TRBJ1-5, with a tentative D call TRBD1 (6 bases). V was pared by 6 bases and J by 4 bases, with 25 bases between. The CDR3 extends over 18 amino acids. Per germline, CDR1 MDHEN and CDR2 SYDVKM. Written as DNA, the CDR3 is TGTGCCAGCAGGGTGACAAGGGGGGGTTTTTTCAGTAATCAGCCCCAGCATTTT. Protein sequence: CASRVTRGGFFSNQPQHF.

This clone was seen once. This chain joins TRBV6-5 and TRBJ2-7; a possible D gene is TRBD1 (6 bases). This CDR3 comprises 15 residues. Between the trimmed V and J ends, which lost 0 bases and 2 bases, there was a span of 11 bases. From germline, CDR1 is MNHEY and CDR2 SVGAGI. The CDR3 DNA reads TGTGCCAGCAGTTACTCGGGCAGGGGCCCCTACGAGCAGTACTTC. This gives the protein CASSYSGRGPYEQYF.

This clone turned up a few times. This chain links TRBV28 with TRBJ1-3, with 8 bases fitting TRBD1. Germline trimming cut 4 bases from V and 4 bases from J; bases unmatched to any gene: 12. Germline V gene data show CDR1 as MDHEN and CDR2 as SYDVKM. The CDR3 extends over 17 amino acids. Here the CDR3 DNA reads TGTGCCAGCAGTTCCTTCATGGACAGGGTAGTCGGAAACACCATATATTTT. This translates into CASSSFMDRVVGNTIYF.

The chain carries TRBV28 and TRBJ1-6; no firm D call. The CDR3 has 12 residues. V was shortened by 8 bases and J by 8 bases, with 10 bases between the two germline ends. Germline V CDR1 and CDR2: MDHEN, SYDVKM. This CDR3 reads CASGGIDSPLHF. The CDR3 DNA is TGTGCCAGCGGAGGTATCGATTCACCCCTCCACTTT.

This sequence joins TRBV6-5 and TRBJ1-2, with 9 nucleotides matching TRBD1. The trim removed 7 bases at V and 5 bases at J, leaving 8 bases unmatched. Germline CDR1 and CDR2: MNHEY and SVGAGI. CDR3 size: 14 residues. The CDR3 protein is CASKETGGSYGYTF. Written as DNA, the CDR3 is TGTGCCAGCAAAGAGACAGGGGGAAGTTATGGCTACACCTTC.

The chain recombines TRBV5-5 with TRBJ2-5, with no clear D. Germline V gene data show CDR1 as SGHKS and CDR2 as YYEKEE (reference sequence). V was cut by 0 bases and J by 5 bases, with 11 bases left in between. There are 14 residues in the CDR3. The CDR3 nucleotides are TGTGCCAGCAGCTTGGGACGGGTTCAGGAGACCCAGTACTTC. This translates into CASSLGRVQETQYF.

The chain carries TRBV7-9 and TRBJ1-3; 7 nucleotides match TRBD1. The ends lost 1 base at V and 9 bases at J; junction bases unmatched: 6. The CDR3 is 14 residues long. Germline V gives CDR1 SEHNR, CDR2 FQNEAQ (reference sequence). CDR3 DNA sequence: TGTGCCAGCAGCTTAGGACAGGGACGTGGCACCATATATTTT. This gives the protein CASSLGQGRGTIYF.

The chain uses TRBV14 and TRBJ2-1, with a possible D match to TRBD2 (6 bases). This CDR3 is 15 amino acids long. In germline, CDR1 is SGHDN, CDR2 FVKESK. V gave up 2 bases and J gave up 7 bases, with 15 bases separating them. The CDR3 reads CASSQRGLPRNEQFF. DNA for the CDR3: TGTGCCAGCAGCCAACGGGGACTCCCTCGTAATGAGCAGTTCTTC.

The rearrangement joins TRBV7-6 to TRBJ2-2, with D perhaps matching TRBD2 (5 bases). V was trimmed by 0 bases and J by 5 bases, leaving 13 bases between them. Germline CDR1 reads SGHVS; CDR2 reads FNYEAQ. This CDR3 spans 16 amino acids. The CDR3 DNA reads TGTGCCAGCAGCTTAGCCCCTCGGGGATTGACCGGGGAGCTGTTTTTT. Its protein is CASSLAPRGLTGELFF.

The V gene is TRBV6-5, the J gene TRBJ2-7; D perhaps matches TRBD1 (5 bases). Trimming cost V 6 bases and J 7 bases, with 19 bases left between them. This CDR3 is built from 14 residues. Germline V gene data show CDR1 as MNHEY and CDR2 as SVGAGI. In DNA form, the CDR3 reads TGTGCCAGCAGACTTCGTCTGGGGCTTCGGGAGCAGTACGTC. It yields the protein CASRLRLGLREQYV.

This chain connects TRBV18 to TRBJ1-6, with D possibly matching TRBD1 (5 bases). Trimming removed 5 bases at V and 5 bases at J, with 16 bases between. CDR3 length: 16 amino acids. CDR1 is KGHSH, CDR2 LQKENI, per germline. The CDR3 reads CASSFRQSGNNSPLHF. In nucleotides, the CDR3 is TGTGCCAGCTCATTCAGACAGTCCGGAAATAATTCACCCCTCCACTTT.

V gene TRBV11-2 combines with J gene TRBJ1-2, with TRBD1 matching over 7 bases. After removal of 0 bases from V and 5 bases from J, the junction contained 3 bases not matched to a gene. The germline V gene encodes CDR1 SGHAT and CDR2 FQNNGV. The length of the CDR3 is 14 residues. CDR3 protein: CASSLEAGGYGYTF. The CDR3 nucleotides read TGTGCCAGCAGCTTAGAGGCAGGGGGTTATGGCTACACCTTC.

This chain uses TRBV20-1 with TRBJ2-5; TRBD2 agrees at 8 bases. The CDR3 extends over 16 amino acids. Germline V lookup: CDR1 DFQATT, CDR2 SNEGSKA (reference sequence). V was clipped by 3 bases and J by 0 bases; unmatched bases: 9. As DNA, the CDR3 is TGCAGTGCTAGTAGGCTAGCGGGTTTGTACCAAGAGACCCAGTACTTC. It translates to CSASRLAGLYQETQYF.

This sequence joins TRBV19 and TRBJ1-6, with D tentatively TRBD1 (5 bases). Germline V lookup: CDR1 LNHDA, CDR2 SQIVND (reference sequence). Trimming cost V 4 bases and J 7 bases, with 11 bases left between them. CDR3 size: 14 residues. CDR3 DNA sequence: TGTGCCAGTAGTAGGGGGGATCGGAATTCACCCCTCCACTTT. Translated: CASSRGDRNSPLHF.

The count of this clone is one. The rearrangement uses TRBV15 and TRBJ2-3; TRBD1 matches at 7 bases. CDR1 and CDR2 (germline): LNHNV, YYDKDF (reference sequence). The CDR3 is 15 amino acids. J lost 2 bases, V lost 1 base, and 3 bases had no gene match. The CDR3 DNA is TGTGCCACCAGCAGAGTCGACAGGGCCACAGATACGCAGTATTTT. This translates into CATSRVDRATDTQYF.

V gene TRBV9 combines with J gene TRBJ2-2; perhaps TRBD2 as D (6 bases). Germline CDR1 and CDR2: SGDLS and YYNGEE. V shed 0 bases and J shed 3 bases, with 9 bases lying between them. This CDR3 is 15 amino acids long. CDR3 nucleotide sequence: TGTGCCAGCAGCGTAGCCGGGGGACACACCGGGGAGCTGTTTTTT. It encodes CASSVAGGHTGELFF.